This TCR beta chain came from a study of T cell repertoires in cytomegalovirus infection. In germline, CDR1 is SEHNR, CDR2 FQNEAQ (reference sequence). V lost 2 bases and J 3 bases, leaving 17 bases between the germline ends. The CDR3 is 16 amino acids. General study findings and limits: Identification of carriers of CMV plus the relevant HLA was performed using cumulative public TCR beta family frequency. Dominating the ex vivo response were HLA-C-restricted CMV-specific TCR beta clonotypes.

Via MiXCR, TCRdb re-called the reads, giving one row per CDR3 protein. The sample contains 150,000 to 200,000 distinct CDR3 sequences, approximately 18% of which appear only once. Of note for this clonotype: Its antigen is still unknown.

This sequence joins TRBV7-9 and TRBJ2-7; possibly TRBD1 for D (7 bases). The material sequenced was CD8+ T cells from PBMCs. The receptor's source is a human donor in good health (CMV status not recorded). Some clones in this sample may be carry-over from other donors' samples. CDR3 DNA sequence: TGTGCCAGCAGCTTACCCCCGGGCAGGGGGGACTACGAGCAGTACTTC. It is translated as CASSLPPGRGDYEQYF.